The 14 T cell receptor beta chains presented below share a single source sample, sequenced in a study of T cell responses to AZD1222 COVID-19 vaccine. Assay used: immunoSEQ multiplex PCR; TCRdb lists only in-frame clones, some missing. The table records approximately 150,000 clones, approximately 90% of them present only once. This material consisted of peripheral blood, taken 28 days after the second AZD1222 dose. The receptors shown here come from an adult who received the AZD1222 COVID-19 vaccine.

This rearrangement joins TRBV7-2 to TRBJ2-1; tentatively, D is TRBD2 (5 bases). V was shortened by 8 bases and J by 5 bases, with 16 bases between the two germline ends. The CDR3 covers 14 residues. The germline V gene has CDR1 SGHTA and CDR2 FQGNSA. CDR3 bases: TGTGCCAGCTCCTTGTTTTCGGGGAACAATGAGCAGTTCTTC. Its protein is CASSLFSGNNEQFF.

The genes are TRBV19 and TRBJ1-1, with 7 positions matching TRBD1. Germline V gene lookup returns CDR1 LNHDA and CDR2 SQIVND (reference sequence). V dropped 5 bases and J dropped 5; count of bases not matched to a gene: 11. The CDR3 contains 15 residues. The DNA of the CDR3 is TGTGCCAGTAGTCCAAAGGGGGCTTGGGGGACTGAAGCTTTCTTT. This translates into CASSPKGAWGTEAFF. The full variable domain, completed using reference TRBV19 and TRBJ1-1, is DGGITQSPKYLFRKEGQNVTLSCEQNLNHDAMYWYRQDPGQGLRLIYYSQIVNDFQKGDIAEGYSVSREKKESFPLTVTSAQKNPTAFYLCASSPKGAWGTEAFFGQGTRLTVV.

The chain combines TRBV24-1 with TRBJ2-2, with a possible D match to TRBD1 (5 bases). This CDR3 is built from 16 residues. Germline V gives CDR1 KGHDR, CDR2 SFDVKD. The V and J ends lost 5 bases and 1 base respectively, with 13 bases between them. CDR3 in DNA: TGTGCCACCAGTGGTTCAGGGCTAAAGAACACCGGGGAGCTGTTTTTT. Its protein is CATSGSGLKNTGELFF.

The J gene is TRBJ2-7, the V gene TRBV6-5; D is unclear. The CDR3 sequence is 12 residues long. Germline CDR1 reads MNHEY; CDR2 reads SVGAGI. The germline V and J ends were trimmed by 6 bases and 6 bases, with 12 bases remaining between them. The CDR3 sequence: CASRQAGAEQYF. The DNA of the CDR3 is TGTGCCAGCAGACAAGCAGGTGCCGAGCAGTACTTC.

The chain joins TRBV19 to TRBJ2-5; maybe TRBD1 (5 bases). V was cut by 5 bases and J by 1 base, with 17 bases left in between. The germline V gene encodes CDR1 LNHDA and CDR2 SQIVND (reference sequence). The length of the CDR3 is 16 residues. The chain's CDR3 is CASSPPWPQGQETQYF. CDR3 nucleotide sequence: TGTGCCAGTAGTCCCCCTTGGCCCCAGGGCCAAGAGACCCAGTACTTC.

Of note for this clone: At one end, the junction sequence differs from germline, possibly due to a read error. V and J are TRBV12-3 or TRBV12-4 and TRBJ1-1, with a tentative D call TRBD1 (6 bases). The CDR3 length is 13 residues. In DNA form, the CDR3 reads TGTGCCAGCAACCTCCAGGGGAACGCTGAAGCTTTCTTT. Protein: CASNLQGNAEAFF.

This chain links TRBV9 with TRBJ2-7; 9 bases agree with TRBD1. Germline CDR1 is SGDLS and CDR2 is YYNGEE. After removal of 2 bases from V and 3 bases from J, the junction contained 3 bases not matched to a gene. The CDR3 contains 14 residues. The CDR3 region is CASSVSDRGYEQYF. Here the CDR3 DNA reads TGTGCCAGCAGCGTTTCGGACAGGGGCTACGAGCAGTACTTC.

In its sample, this clone was seen a few times. This rearrangement joins TRBV18 to TRBJ2-1, with 11 bases fitting TRBD2. Germline lookup yields CDR1 KGHSH and CDR2 LQKENI. The V gene end was trimmed by 1 base and the J gene end by 5 bases; junction bases not matched to a gene: 10. CDR3 length equals 18 residues. The chain's CDR3 is CASSPLNTSGRVDNEQFF. CDR3 nucleotide sequence: TGTGCCAGCTCACCACTTAACACTAGCGGGAGAGTCGACAATGAGCAGTTCTTC.

The chain is built from TRBV11-2 and TRBJ2-1; no reliable D call. The V end lost 5 bases, the J end lost 1 base, and 9 bases lay between the germline ends. From germline, CDR1 is SGHAT and CDR2 FQNNGV. The CDR3 is made up of 14 amino acids. DNA of the CDR3: TGTGCCAGCAGCGACCTAACTTCCTACAATGAGCAGTTCTTC. This translates into CASSDLTSYNEQFF.

The chain carries TRBV9 and TRBJ2-3; D gene uncertain. V was clipped by 3 bases and J by 3 bases, with 5 bases between them. CDR3 length: 12 amino acids. CDR1 is SGDLS, CDR2 YYNGEE, per germline. DNA of the CDR3: TGTGCCAGCAGCGGTGGAACAGATACGCAGTATTTT. It encodes CASSGGTDTQYF.

This clone showed up just once. The chain joins TRBV6-2 or TRBV6-3 to TRBJ2-5; either TRBD1 or TRBD2 may supply D (5 bases each). V was clipped by 5 bases and J by 4 bases, with 11 bases between them. The germline gives CDR1 MNHEY, CDR2 SVGEGT. The CDR3 runs to 13 residues. Written as DNA, the CDR3 is TGTGCCAGCAGTCCGGGACCAAGAGAGACCCAGTACTTC. Translated, it gives CASSPGPRETQYF.

V gene TRBV18 combines with J gene TRBJ2-7, with D maybe TRBD1 (6 bases). Germline V gene data show CDR1 as KGHSH and CDR2 as LQKENI. Between the trimmed V and J ends, which lost 0 bases and 5 bases, there was a span of 14 bases. The CDR3 is 15 amino acids. The CDR3 spells CASSPPVQGSDEQYF. In nucleotides, the CDR3 is TGTGCCAGCTCACCACCGGTTCAGGGGTCAGACGAGCAGTACTTC.

The rearrangement links TRBV9 to TRBJ1-1, with D unclear. Germline-derived CDR1 and CDR2 are SGDLS and YYNGEE. This CDR3 comprises 13 residues. Trimming left V 0 bases short and J 1 base short, with 4 bases between. CDR3 coding DNA: TGTGCCAGCAGCGTAGGTCGGAACACTGAAGCTTTCTTT. Its protein product is CASSVGRNTEAFF. Based on the CDR3 plus reference TRBV9 and TRBJ1-1, the full variable domain is DSGVTQTPKHLITATGQRVTLRCSPRSGDLSVYWYQQSLDQGLQFLIQYYNGEERAKGNILERFSAQQFPDLHSELNLSSLELGDSALYFCASSVGRNTEAFFGQGTRLTVV.

V and J are TRBV11-2 and TRBJ2-1; D gene unclear. From germline, CDR1 is SGHAT and CDR2 FQNNGV. V lost 4 bases, J lost 8 bases, and 21 bases lay in between. The CDR3 consists of 16 residues. Here the CDR3 DNA reads TGTGCCAGCAGCTCATACCCGTCGGGCCTACACGATGAGCAGTTCTTC. Translated: CASSSYPSGLHDEQFF.